This is a list of T cell receptor beta chains from one sample in a study of blood T cells in healthy people across ages. TCRdb called the 5' RACE reads again in MiXCR, with one record for every CDR3 protein. The sample contains hundreds of thousands of distinct CDR3 sequences, 25% to 35% of which appear only once. These data also featured in a second study, about T cells of mothers and their children.

The sample was blood. These receptors were taken from a boy younger than 10 in good health. Both conserved end residues are part of each CDR3. D genes are given only for firm matches. Expanded clones get a size class; other rows say once, few or many, or leave the size out.

clone size: many
J gene: TRBJ1-6
V gene: TRBV13
D gene: NA
CDR3 protein: CASSKSEQGRDSPLHF
CDR3 DNA: TGTGCCAGCAGCAAATCCGAGCAGGGTAGGGATTCACCCCTCCACTTT

clone size: NA
J gene: TRBJ1-3
V gene: TRBV3-1
D gene: NA
CDR3 protein: CAGSQLLGNTIYF
CDR3 DNA: TGTGCCGGCAGCCAGTTGCTCGGAAACACCATATATTTT

clone size: NA
J gene: TRBJ2-3
V gene: TRBV27
D gene: TRBD1
CDR3 protein: CASSLVRGPDTQYF
CDR3 DNA: TGTGCCAGCAGTTTAGTCAGGGGGCCAGATACGCAGTATTTT

clone size: few
J gene: TRBJ2-3
V gene: TRBV6-4
D gene: NA
CDR3 protein: CASSDSINDADTQYF
CDR3 DNA: TGTGCCAGCAGTGACTCGATAAACGACGCAGATACGCAGTATTTT

clone size: NA
J gene: TRBJ2-1
V gene: TRBV21-1
D gene: NA
CDR3 protein: CASSTRTSGNNGQFF
CDR3 DNA: TGTGCCAGCAGCACCCGGACTAGCGGGAACAATGGGCAGTTCTTC

clone size: NA
J gene: TRBJ2-7
V gene: TRBV2
D gene: TRBD1
CDR3 protein: CASSESGQVDYEQYF
CDR3 DNA: TGTGCCAGCAGTGAATCGGGACAGGTCGACTACGAGCAGTACTTC

clone size: few
J gene: TRBJ1-1
V gene: TRBV7-9
D gene: NA
CDR3 protein: CASSLKQENTEAFF
CDR3 DNA: TGTGCCAGCAGCTTAAAACAGGAGAACACTGAAGCTTTCTTT

clone size: NA
J gene: TRBJ2-3
V gene: TRBV12-3/TRBV12-4
D gene: TRBD2
CDR3 protein: CASSSRLAGGGRTDTQYF
CDR3 DNA: TGTGCCAGCAGTTCACGACTAGCGGGAGGGGGTAGAACAGATACGCAGTATTTT

clone size: few
J gene: TRBJ2-7
V gene: TRBV20-1
D gene: NA
CDR3 protein: CSAGTQPYEQYF
CDR3 DNA: TGCAGTGCTGGGACTCAACCCTACGAGCAGTACTTC

clone size: few
J gene: TRBJ2-5
V gene: TRBV10-3
D gene: NA
CDR3 protein: CASHPGPQETQYF
CDR3 DNA: TGTGCCTCGCACCCAGGGCCTCAAGAGACCCAGTACTTC

clone size: many
J gene: TRBJ2-1
V gene: TRBV4-3
D gene: TRBD1
CDR3 protein: CASSPGTGQVGEQFF
CDR3 DNA: TGCGCCAGCAGCCCCGGGACAGGGCAGGTTGGTGAGCAGTTCTTC

clone size: few
J gene: TRBJ1-6
V gene: TRBV7-6
D gene: TRBD1
CDR3 protein: CASSSSGQPNSPLHF
CDR3 DNA: TGTGCCAGCAGCTCGTCGGGACAGCCCAATTCACCCCTCCACTTT

clone size: NA
J gene: TRBJ2-3
V gene: TRBV7-2
D gene: NA
CDR3 protein: CASGFGAYTDTQYF
CDR3 DNA: TGTGCCAGCGGGTTTGGAGCTTACACAGATACGCAGTATTTT

clone size: NA
J gene: TRBJ1-1
V gene: TRBV12-3/TRBV12-4
D gene: NA
CDR3 protein: CASSPGSGGTEAFF
CDR3 DNA: TGTGCCAGCAGTCCTGGCAGTGGAGGTACTGAAGCTTTCTTT

clone size: many
J gene: TRBJ1-5
V gene: TRBV2
D gene: TRBD1
CDR3 protein: CASSEWTGANQPQHF
CDR3 DNA: TGTGCCAGCAGTGAGTGGACAGGGGCGAATCAGCCCCAGCATTTT

clone size: NA
J gene: TRBJ2-3
V gene: TRBV20-1
D gene: TRBD1
CDR3 protein: CSARETGVSPSTDTQYF
CDR3 DNA: TGCAGTGCTAGGGAGACAGGGGTTAGTCCTAGCACAGATACGCAGTATTTT

clone size: NA
J gene: TRBJ2-5
V gene: TRBV7-9
D gene: NA
CDR3 protein: CASSYGTDWETQYF
CDR3 DNA: TGTGCCAGCAGTTATGGGACCGACTGGGAGACCCAGTACTTC

clone size: few
J gene: TRBJ1-2
V gene: TRBV7-9
D gene: NA
CDR3 protein: CASSEEGRVYGYTF
CDR3 DNA: TGTGCCAGCAGCGAGGAGGGCAGGGTCTATGGCTACACCTTC

clone size: NA
J gene: TRBJ2-7
V gene: TRBV20-1
D gene: NA
CDR3 protein: CSARQSDGASSYEQYF
CDR3 DNA: TGCAGTGCTAGGCAATCGGACGGAGCGAGCTCCTACGAGCAGTACTTC

clone size: few
J gene: TRBJ2-7
V gene: TRBV27
D gene: NA
CDR3 protein: CASSRWGAGSYEQYF
CDR3 DNA: TGTGCCAGCAGTCGCTGGGGAGCGGGTTCCTACGAGCAGTACTTC

clone size: NA
J gene: TRBJ2-7
V gene: TRBV5-6
D gene: TRBD2
CDR3 protein: CASSSTGLSTYEQYF
CDR3 DNA: TGTGCCAGCAGCTCCACGGGACTATCGACCTACGAGCAGTACTTC

clone size: NA
J gene: TRBJ2-2
V gene: TRBV28
D gene: TRBD2
CDR3 protein: CASSLSGANTGELFF
CDR3 DNA: TGTGCCAGCAGTCTCAGCGGGGCGAACACCGGGGAGCTGTTTTTT

clone size: few
J gene: TRBJ1-2
V gene: TRBV2
D gene: TRBD1
CDR3 protein: CASSPPGQGAGGYTF
CDR3 DNA: TGTGCCAGCAGTCCCCCGGGACAGGGGGCAGGCGGCTACACCTTC

clone size: NA
J gene: TRBJ2-3
V gene: TRBV12-5
D gene: NA
CDR3 protein: CASALRVRDTQYF
CDR3 DNA: TGTGCTAGTGCTCTAAGAGTGCGAGATACGCAGTATTTT

clone size: few
J gene: TRBJ1-2
V gene: TRBV7-2
D gene: NA
CDR3 protein: CASSFLPKDGYTF
CDR3 DNA: TGTGCCAGCAGCTTCCTACCTAAGGATGGCTACACCTTC

clone size: few
J gene: TRBJ2-5
V gene: TRBV10-3
D gene: TRBD2
CDR3 protein: CAISEGTGTSFPETQYF
CDR3 DNA: TGTGCCATCAGTGAAGGGACCGGGACTAGCTTCCCAGAGACCCAGTACTTC

clone size: many
J gene: TRBJ2-1
V gene: TRBV12-3/TRBV12-4
D gene: TRBD1
CDR3 protein: CASSQGTGRSYNEQFF
CDR3 DNA: TGTGCCAGCAGTCAAGGGACAGGAAGGTCATACAATGAGCAGTTCTTC

clone size: NA
J gene: TRBJ1-4
V gene: TRBV6-5
D gene: NA
CDR3 protein: CASRKEGLINEKLFF
CDR3 DNA: TGTGCCAGCAGAAAGGAGGGATTGATTAATGAAAAACTGTTTTTT

clone size: few
J gene: TRBJ1-4
V gene: TRBV18
D gene: NA
CDR3 protein: CASSPDGQNEKLFF
CDR3 DNA: TGTGCCAGCTCACCAGATGGGCAGAATGAAAAACTGTTTTTT

clone size: few
J gene: TRBJ1-4
V gene: TRBV7-9
D gene: NA
CDR3 protein: CASSSMETTNEKLFF
CDR3 DNA: TGTGCCAGCAGCTCTATGGAGACAACTAATGAAAAACTGTTTTTT

clone size: few
J gene: TRBJ2-7
V gene: TRBV29-1
D gene: TRBD1
CDR3 protein: CSVEDPDRGRDEQYF
CDR3 DNA: TGCAGCGTTGAAGATCCGGACAGGGGGCGTGACGAGCAGTACTTC

clone size: NA
J gene: TRBJ1-1
V gene: TRBV28
D gene: NA
CDR3 protein: CASVRERGLNTEAFF
CDR3 DNA: TGTGCCAGCGTCCGGGAGCGGGGGCTAAACACTGAAGCTTTCTTT

clone size: many
J gene: TRBJ1-3
V gene: TRBV5-1
D gene: NA
CDR3 protein: CASSLSSGNTIYF
CDR3 DNA: TGCGCCAGCAGCTTGAGCTCTGGAAACACCATATATTTT

clone size: NA
J gene: TRBJ2-3
V gene: TRBV12-3/TRBV12-4
D gene: NA
CDR3 protein: CASSPTDPEAQYF
CDR3 DNA: TGTGCCAGCAGTCCCACGGACCCGGAGGCGCAGTATTTT

clone size: NA
J gene: TRBJ1-2
V gene: TRBV15
D gene: TRBD1
CDR3 protein: CATSRDLGGGGGYTF
CDR3 DNA: TGTGCCACCAGCAGAGATTTAGGAGGGGGCGGAGGCTACACCTTC

clone size: NA
J gene: TRBJ1-2
V gene: TRBV27
D gene: NA
CDR3 protein: CASSSQGEGYGYTF
CDR3 DNA: TGTGCCAGCAGTTCGCAGGGAGAAGGCTATGGCTACACCTTC

clone size: few
J gene: TRBJ2-1
V gene: TRBV28
D gene: NA
CDR3 protein: CASSSHASSYNEQFF
CDR3 DNA: TGTGCCAGCAGTTCTCACGCGTCGTCCTACAATGAGCAGTTCTTC

clone size: NA
J gene: TRBJ2-7
V gene: TRBV20-1
D gene: TRBD2
CDR3 protein: CSASGASGASHEQYF
CDR3 DNA: TGCAGTGCTAGTGGGGCTAGCGGGGCTTCCCACGAGCAGTACTTC

clone size: few
J gene: TRBJ2-7
V gene: TRBV18
D gene: NA
CDR3 protein: CASSLVARGYDEQYF
CDR3 DNA: TGTGCCAGCTCACTGGTGGCCAGGGGTTATGACGAGCAGTACTTC

clone size: NA
J gene: TRBJ1-2
V gene: TRBV20-1
D gene: TRBD1
CDR3 protein: CSAQGTVYSDTF
CDR3 DNA: TGCAGTGCACAAGGGACAGTTTATTCCGACACCTTC

clone size: NA
J gene: TRBJ2-7
V gene: TRBV7-2
D gene: NA
CDR3 protein: CASSSQGGNYEQYF
CDR3 DNA: TGTGCCAGCAGCTCGCAGGGGGGGAACTACGAGCAGTACTTC

clone size: NA
J gene: TRBJ2-5
V gene: TRBV20-1
D gene: TRBD1
CDR3 protein: CSARTQGETQYF
CDR3 DNA: TGCAGTGCGCGTACACAGGGGGAGACCCAGTACTTC

clone size: NA
J gene: TRBJ2-2
V gene: TRBV15
D gene: TRBD1
CDR3 protein: CATSRPDREAGELFF
CDR3 DNA: TGTGCCACCAGCAGACCGGACAGGGAAGCCGGGGAGCTGTTTTTT

clone size: once
J gene: TRBJ2-2
V gene: TRBV7-2
D gene: NA
CDR3 protein: CASSLTRPGELFF
CDR3 DNA: TGTGCCAGCAGCTTAACTCGACCAGGGGAGCTGTTTTTT

clone size: NA
J gene: TRBJ2-5
V gene: TRBV10-3
D gene: TRBD2
CDR3 protein: CAINDGGETQYF
CDR3 DNA: TGTGCCATCAATGACGGGGGGGAGACCCAGTACTTC

clone size: NA
J gene: TRBJ2-5
V gene: TRBV12-3/TRBV12-4
D gene: TRBD2
CDR3 protein: CASSVLAGGPGETQYF
CDR3 DNA: TGTGCCAGCAGTGTGCTAGCGGGGGGGCCTGGGGAGACCCAGTACTTC

clone size: NA
J gene: TRBJ2-7
V gene: TRBV27
D gene: NA
CDR3 protein: CASSPVRGRSSYEQYF
CDR3 DNA: TGTGCCAGCAGCCCGGTTCGCGGGCGGAGCTCCTACGAGCAGTACTTC